The clone carrying this T cell receptor beta chain was counted many times. Its antigen remains unknown. These data are taken from a study of cytomegalovirus exposure and HLA in healthy donors. Study-wide context: A subsequent analysis stated that the 120 or so validation repertoires were run on the same platform as the roughly 710 first-cohort repertoires. Broader study findings: Through in vitro validation, three CMV-associated chains were shown to be specific for CMV antigens.

Sequenced by immunoSEQ multiplex PCR; TCRdb stores in-frame clones only, minus some. The sample has approximately 150,000 clones; about 88% are singletons. CDR1 is SGHTA, CDR2 FQGNSA, per germline. Trimming took off 3 bases at V and 0 bases at J, with 9 bases between the two ends. CDR3 length equals 15 residues. Separate from the roughly 700-subject first cohort was the approximately 120-subject validation cohort, to which the donors belonged. The rearrangement joins TRBV7-2 to TRBJ2-1, with D possibly being TRBD1 (5 bases). This receptor was obtained from a woman aged 18-29 years in good health and CMV-seropositive. The specimen was PBMCs. CDR3 protein: CASSLDTNSYNEQFF. The DNA for the CDR3 is TGTGCCAGCAGCTTGGACACCAACTCCTACAATGAGCAGTTCTTC.